This T cell receptor (beta chain) was identified in a study of T cell repertoires in cytomegalovirus infection. Each CDR3 protein gets one entry after TCRdb re-called the reads with MiXCR. The sample carries around 100,000 distinct CDR3 sequences, around a tenth recorded once. This clonotype was counted many times. No antigen is known for it. Sequenced material: PBMCs, sequenced either directly or after in vitro stimulation (not recorded which). The origin of this receptor is a human donor in good health (CMV status not recorded). Some clones in this sample may be carry-over from other donors' samples.

The CDR3: CASGLVSVIGAVPYNEQFF. The CDR3 DNA reads as TGTGCTAGTGGTTTGGTATCGGTAATAGGGGCCGTCCCCTACAATGAGCAGTTCTTC. The chain joins TRBV12-5 to TRBJ2-1, with D possibly matching TRBD1 (5 bases). CDR3 length equals 19 residues. V gave up 0 bases and J gave up 2 bases, with 20 bases separating them. Germline V gene lookup returns CDR1 LGHNT and CDR2 FRNRAP.